This T cell receptor (beta chain) was profiled in a study of CD8 T cells in ankylosing spondylitis. Study outcomes and limitations: As reported, disease-linked clones showed significant enrichment in matched ankylosing spondylitis synovial fluid.

This clonotype was seen ten or more times. The antigen is not known. TCRdb processed the 5' RACE reads anew with MiXCR; each CDR3 protein has one entry. The sample holds some 130,000 distinct CDR3 sequences, around 6.6% seen once. V was pared by 3 bases and J by 0 bases, with 9 bases of the junction left unmatched. The CDR3 is made up of 17 amino acids. Germline CDR1 is SGDLS and CDR2 is YYNGEE. Material for sequencing was blood, either unsorted or a sorted T cell fraction (not recorded which). The sequence was collected from a female donor with ankylosing spondylitis or in good health (not recorded which). The genes are TRBV9 and TRBJ2-1, with TRBD1 matching 7 bases. The CDR3 nucleotides read TGTGCCAGCAGCGCCTTGGACAGGCTGAGCTCCTACAATGAGCAGTTCTTC. Its protein product is CASSALDRLSSYNEQFF.